This T cell receptor (beta chain) was identified during a study of cytomegalovirus exposure and HLA in healthy donors. Notes on the study in general: A later analysis found TCR association rates differed by HLA locus, highest for DRB1 and lowest for HLA-C. Usually a TCR sequence was rare, but some public TCRs were found in many donors. A later analysis reportedly found that, within productive TCRs, an Asian-associated ancestry cluster had fewer N-insertions than the mean observed across the approximately 700 donors.

To note about this clone: The target antigen is unknown.

This CDR3 is 15 amino acids long. The J segment lost 7 bases and the V segment lost 4 bases, leaving 7 bases of the junction unmatched. Per germline, CDR1 SGHTA and CDR2 FQGTGA. The PCR had 60 Vbeta and 13 Jbeta primers. Clones were sequenced by immunoSEQ multiplex PCR, and TCRdb holds only the in-frame ones, with some missing. The sample records around 140,000 clones, under 75% being singletons. Input material: PBMCs. The rearrangement joins TRBV7-3 to TRBJ1-6; 7 bases map to TRBD1. The receptor was isolated from a middle-aged woman in good health and CMV-seronegative. CDR3 sequence reads: CASSSTGRSNSPLHF. CDR3 in DNA: TGTGCCAGCAGCTCGACAGGGCGATCAAATTCACCCCTCCACTTT. Filled out from reference TRBV7-3 and TRBJ1-6, the complete variable domain reads GAGVSQTPSNKVTEKGKYVELRCDPISGHTALYWYRQSLGQGPEFLIYFQGTGAADDSGLPNDRFFAVRPEGSVSTLKIQRTERGDSAVYLCASSSTGRSNSPLHFGNGTRLTVT.